These T cell receptor beta chains were read from a single sample in a study of early T cells in non-severe SARS-CoV-2 infection. TCRdb itself ran the 5' RACE reads through MiXCR, one entry per CDR3 protein. The table has more than 70,000 distinct CDR3 sequences, approximately 15% seen once. The material sequenced was whole blood. These receptors were obtained from an adult who was a healthcare worker with PCR-confirmed SARS-CoV-2 infection or an uninfected control (not recorded which). Both conserved end residues are part of each CDR3. A D gene is named only where the DNA matches it firmly. Some rows have no size entry. The others give once, few or many, or a class for an expanded clone.

d_gene,v_gene,j_gene,abundance,CDR3aa,CDR3nt
.,TRBV4-2,TRBJ2-5,few,CASSPREGLGETQYF,TGTGCCAGCAGCCCGAGGGAAGGGCTTGGTGAGACCCAGTACTTC
TRBD2,TRBV20-1,TRBJ2-7,few,CSARDSRSGGYEQYF,TGCAGTGCTAGAGATTCCCGTAGCGGGGGCTACGAGCAGTACTTC
.,TRBV28,TRBJ2-3,few,CASCETGGKDTQYF,TGTGCCAGTTGCGAGACTGGGGGAAAAGATACGCAGTATTTT
.,TRBV7-3,TRBJ1-6,.,CASSLLPPPGSPLHF,TGTGCCAGCAGCTTATTACCCCCCCCGGGCTCACCCCTCCACTTT
.,TRBV29-1,TRBJ2-3,few,CSVDGTPVGTTDTQYF,TGCAGCGTGGACGGGACACCCGTAGGGACCACAGATACGCAGTATTTT
.,TRBV5-6,TRBJ2-7,few,CASSPTWTRSYEQYF,TGTGCCAGCAGCCCAACCTGGACGCGGAGCTACGAGCAGTACTTC
.,TRBV19,TRBJ2-3,.,CASTIRTRTDTQYF,TGTGCCAGTACAATCCGGACTCGGACAGATACGCAGTATTTT
.,TRBV29-1,TRBJ1-1,many,CSAESNTEAFF,TGCAGCGCGGAGTCCAACACTGAAGCTTTCTTT
.,TRBV28,TRBJ1-1,once,CASSSPPQSWVNAFF,TGTGCCAGCAGTTCTCCCCCACAGTCGTGGGTTAATGCTTTCTTT
.,TRBV29-1,TRBJ2-1,.,CSVAGGLHNEQFF,TGCAGCGTTGCCGGGGGCCTACACAATGAGCAGTTCTTC
.,TRBV12-3/TRBV12-4,TRBJ1-4,few,CASSLGSPNEKLFF,TGTGCCAGCAGTCTAGGGAGTCCTAATGAAAAACTGTTTTTT
.,TRBV30,TRBJ2-2,few,CAWSHGRAYTGELFF,TGTGCCTGGAGTCATGGTAGGGCTTACACCGGGGAGCTGTTTTTT
.,TRBV11-2,TRBJ2-7,few,CASSPPGYYEQYF,TGTGCCAGCAGCCCCCCAGGATACTACGAGCAGTACTTC
.,TRBV6-2/TRBV6-3,TRBJ2-1,many,CASSIAAYNEQFF,TGTGCCAGCAGCATAGCGGCCTACAATGAGCAGTTCTTC
.,TRBV11-2,TRBJ2-1,.,CAYFSPLSSYNEQFF,TGTGCCTACTTCTCCCCTCTAAGCTCCTACAATGAGCAGTTCTTC
.,TRBV23-1,TRBJ1-4,.,CASSHRERLFF,TGCGCCAGCAGTCACAGGGAACGACTGTTTTTT
.,TRBV16,TRBJ1-2,.,CASSPGQGGDYGYTF,TGTGCCAGCAGCCCCGGACAAGGGGGTGACTATGGCTACACCTTC
TRBD1,TRBV28,TRBJ2-7,many,CASRRDRDLHEQYF,TGTGCCAGCAGAAGAGACAGGGACCTCCACGAGCAGTACTTC
.,TRBV21-1,TRBJ1-1,few,CASSKVMGAPGTEAFF,TGTGCCAGCAGCAAAGTGATGGGGGCGCCAGGCACTGAAGCTTTCTTT
.,TRBV7-6,TRBJ1-4,.,CASSSGDGKLFF,TGTGCCAGCAGCTCAGGGGACGGGAAACTGTTTTTT
.,TRBV6-1,TRBJ1-5,.,CASSISEQPQHF,TGTGCCAGCAGTATTTCAGAACAGCCCCAGCATTTT
.,TRBV7-9,TRBJ1-2,many,CALLPLIGYGYTF,TGTGCCCTGCTCCCCCTTATAGGATATGGCTACACCTTC
TRBD1,TRBV9,TRBJ2-5,many,CASSVGTGEFETQYF,TGTGCCAGCAGCGTTGGGACAGGGGAATTCGAGACCCAGTACTTC
.,TRBV18,TRBJ1-1,.,CASSPKVGTEAFF,TGTGCCAGCTCACCGAAAGTAGGCACTGAAGCTTTCTTT
.,TRBV23-1,TRBJ1-6,many,CASMGFEGSSPLHF,TGCGCCAGCATGGGGTTCGAAGGCAGCTCACCCCTCCACTTT
.,TRBV29-1,TRBJ1-2,many,CSVDSGYTF,TGCAGCGTTGATAGTGGCTACACCTTC
.,TRBV20-1,TRBJ1-3,many,CSARQGTGNTIYF,TGCAGTGCTAGACAGGGGACTGGAAACACCATATATTTT
.,TRBV29-1,TRBJ2-7,many,CSVEAADYEQYF,TGCAGCGTTGAGGCAGCAGACTACGAGCAGTACTTC
.,TRBV29-1,TRBJ1-1,many,CSGVRNTEAFF,TGCAGCGGTGTCAGGAACACTGAAGCTTTCTTT
.,TRBV19,TRBJ2-5,many,CASSIWGQETQYF,TGTGCCAGTAGTATTTGGGGCCAAGAGACCCAGTACTTC
.,TRBV5-6,TRBJ2-6,.,CASSLGGASSRANVLTF,TGTGCCAGCAGCTTGGGAGGGGCCTCCTCGAGGGCCAACGTCCTGACTTTC
TRBD1,TRBV6-2/TRBV6-3,TRBJ1-6,few,CAHGTGVSPLHF,TGTGCACACGGGACAGGGGTCTCACCCCTCCACTTT
.,TRBV29-1,TRBJ1-3,few,CSAGSGNTIYF,TGCAGCGCCGGATCTGGAAACACCATATATTTT
.,TRBV3-1,TRBJ1-1,few,CASSQIPNTEAFF,TGTGCCAGCAGCCAAATTCCGAACACTGAAGCTTTCTTT
.,TRBV7-9,TRBJ1-5,.,CASSLGAGVGGASQPQHF,TGTGCCAGCAGCTTAGGGGCTGGTGTAGGAGGGGCTAGTCAGCCCCAGCATTTT
.,TRBV12-3/TRBV12-4,TRBJ2-6,many,CASSLGGANVLTF,TGTGCCAGCAGTTTGGGGGGGGCCAACGTCCTGACTTTC
.,TRBV4-1,TRBJ1-2,many,CASSPGITYGYTF,TGCGCCAGCAGCCCAGGGATAACCTATGGCTACACCTTC
.,TRBV6-5,TRBJ2-2,.,CASRRSRNTGELFF,TGTGCCAGCCGGCGGTCAAGAAACACCGGGGAGCTGTTTTTT
TRBD2,TRBV2,TRBJ2-7,many,CASSEYSGETSYEQYF,TGTGCCAGCAGTGAATATAGCGGGGAGACCTCCTACGAGCAGTACTTC
TRBD1,TRBV5-1,TRBJ1-2,.,CASSPLGQGHGYTF,TGCGCCAGCAGCCCACTCGGACAGGGGCATGGCTACACCTTC
.,TRBV7-6,TRBJ1-1,many,CASSFVSDTEAFF,TGTGCCAGCAGCTTCGTGAGTGACACTGAAGCTTTCTTT
.,TRBV3-1,TRBJ2-6,medium-sized,CASSPPTSGANVLTF,TGTGCCAGCAGTCCACCCACCTCTGGGGCCAACGTCCTGACTTTC
.,TRBV2,TRBJ2-1,.,CASSVMQGSSYNEQFF,TGTGCCAGCAGTGTTATGCAGGGGAGCTCCTACAATGAGCAGTTCTTC